The clone carrying this TCR beta chain was detected a few times. TCRdb processed the 5' RACE reads anew with MiXCR; each CDR3 protein has one entry. The sample holds about 700,000 distinct CDR3 sequences, approximately 6% seen once. The J segment lost 5 bases and the V segment lost 6 bases, leaving 4 bases of the junction unmatched. Germline CDR1 ENHRY, CDR2 SYGVKD. There are 13 residues in the CDR3. The source of the sample is a study of identical twins. The chain couples TRBV10-3 to TRBJ1-1, with 9 bases that match TRBD1. The receptor was isolated from a man between 18 and 29 years old in good health. Sequenced: naive T cells sorted from blood. CDR3 sequence: CAIRGQGGTEAFF. Here the CDR3 DNA reads TGTGCCATCAGGGGACAGGGTGGGACTGAAGCTTTCTTT.